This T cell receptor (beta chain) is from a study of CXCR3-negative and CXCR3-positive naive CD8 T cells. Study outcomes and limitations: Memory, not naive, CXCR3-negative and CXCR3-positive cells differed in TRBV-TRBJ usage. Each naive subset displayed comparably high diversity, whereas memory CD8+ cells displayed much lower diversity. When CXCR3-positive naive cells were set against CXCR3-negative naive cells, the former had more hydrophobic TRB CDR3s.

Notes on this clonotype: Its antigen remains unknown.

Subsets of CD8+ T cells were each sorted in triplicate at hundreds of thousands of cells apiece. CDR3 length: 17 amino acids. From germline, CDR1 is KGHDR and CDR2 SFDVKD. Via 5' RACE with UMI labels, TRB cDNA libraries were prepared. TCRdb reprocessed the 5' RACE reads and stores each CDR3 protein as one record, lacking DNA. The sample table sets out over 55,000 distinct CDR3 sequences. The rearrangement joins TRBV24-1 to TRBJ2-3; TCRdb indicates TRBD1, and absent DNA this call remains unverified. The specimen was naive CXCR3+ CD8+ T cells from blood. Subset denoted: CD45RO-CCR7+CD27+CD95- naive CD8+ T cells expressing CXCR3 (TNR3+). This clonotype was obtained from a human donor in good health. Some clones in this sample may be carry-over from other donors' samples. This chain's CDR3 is CATSDLRGGGSTDTQYF.